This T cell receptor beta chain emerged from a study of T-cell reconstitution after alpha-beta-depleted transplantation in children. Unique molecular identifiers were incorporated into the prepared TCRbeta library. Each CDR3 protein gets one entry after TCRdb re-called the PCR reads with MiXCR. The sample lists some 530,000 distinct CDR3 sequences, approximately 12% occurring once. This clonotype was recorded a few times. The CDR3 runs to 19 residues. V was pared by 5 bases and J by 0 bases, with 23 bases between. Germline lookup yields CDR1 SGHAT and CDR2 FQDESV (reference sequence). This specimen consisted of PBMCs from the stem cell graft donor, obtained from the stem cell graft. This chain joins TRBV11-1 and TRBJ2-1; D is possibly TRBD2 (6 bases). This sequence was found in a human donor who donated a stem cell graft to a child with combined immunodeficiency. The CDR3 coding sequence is TGTGCCAGCAGCCCAAGACTAGGGGCCGGTTTGAGCTCCTACAATGAGCAGTTCTTC. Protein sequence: CASSPRLGAGLSSYNEQFF. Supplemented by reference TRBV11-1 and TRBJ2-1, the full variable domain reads EAEVAQSPRYKITEKSQAVAFWCDPISGHATLYWYRQILGQGPELLVQFQDESVVDDSQLPKDRFSAERLKGVDSTLKIQPAELGDSAMYLCASSPRLGAGLSSYNEQFFGPGTRLTVL.